The 12 T cell receptor beta chains below come from one sample, sequenced in a study of persistence of HIV-infected CD4 T cells. The stimulus was an HIV-1 Gag 15-mer peptide pool, about 1.1 ug/peptide/mL. CD40L-negative CD69-negative CD45RO-high memory CD4+ T cells were sorted as populations depleted of antigen-responding cells. Their target antigens are unknown. The libraries were made with immunoSEQ version 4 in survey mode. Data came from immunoSEQ multiplex PCR; TCRdb stores just in-frame clones and leaves some out. Among 30,000 to 45,000 clones listed, 85% to 90% were seen once. The material sequenced was cultured CD4+ T cells from PBMCs, taken from a patient who received antiretroviral therapy. The origin of the receptors is an adult with HIV. The donor label of this sample is uncertain.

The V and J genes are TRBV5-1 and TRBJ2-3, with D possibly matching TRBD2 (5 bases). Between the trimmed V and J ends, which lost 3 bases and 2 bases, there was a span of 7 bases. The length of the CDR3 is 13 residues. Germline V lookup: CDR1 SGHRS, CDR2 YFSETQ. DNA for the CDR3: TGCGCCAGCAGCTACGGACTCACAGATACGCAGTATTTT. Translated, it gives CASSYGLTDTQYF.

The V and J genes are TRBV6-1 and TRBJ2-2; weak D call: TRBD2 (6 bases). CDR3 length equals 16 residues. The germline V gene has CDR1 MNHNS and CDR2 SASEGT. Trimming took 8 bases from V and 4 from J, leaving 20 bases between them. The CDR3 loop reads CASGEERDFGTGELFF. The DNA for the CDR3 is TGTGCCAGCGGGGAAGAAAGGGACTTTGGCACCGGGGAGCTGTTTTTT.

The J gene is TRBJ2-2, the V gene TRBV2, with D unclear. Germline assignment: CDR1 SNHLY and CDR2 FYNNEI. The CDR3 consists of 16 residues. V was trimmed by 10 bases and J by 0 bases, leaving 18 bases between them. The CDR3 DNA is TGTGCCACAGAACGAGCGACGGCCGCGAACACCGGGGAGCTGTTTTTT. It translates to CATERATAANTGELFF.

This rearrangement joins TRBV12-5 to TRBJ1-1; 10 bases match TRBD1. V was pared by 6 bases and J by 5 bases, with 12 bases of the junction left unmatched. CDR1 is LGHNT and CDR2 is FRNRAP in the germline V gene. The CDR3 consists of 16 residues. This CDR3 is CASGPDRGFRETEAFF. CDR3 DNA sequence: TGTGCTAGTGGCCCGGACAGGGGGTTCCGAGAGACTGAAGCTTTCTTT. The full variable domain, its missing parts supplied by reference TRBV12-5 and TRBJ1-1, is DARVTQTPRHKVTEMGQEVTMRCQPILGHNTVFWYRQTMMQGLELLAYFRNRAPLDDSGMPKDRFSAEMPDATLATLKIQPSEPRDSAVYFCASGPDRGFRETEAFFGQGTRLTVV.

The CDR3 DNA reads TGTGCCAGCTCACCCCTCGGACTAGCGGGGGGAATTAGCACAGATACGCAGTATTTT. Its protein is CASSPLGLAGGISTDTQYF. J is TRBJ2-3 and V is TRBV18, with TRBD2 identical over 14 bases. Germline V gene sequence: CDR1 KGHSH, CDR2 LQKENI. The CDR3 contains 19 residues. V dropped 3 bases and J dropped 0; count of bases not matched to a gene: 8.

This sequence joins TRBV7-2 and TRBJ2-3; 11 bases line up with TRBD1. CDR3 length: 17 residues. With V trimmed by 5 bases and J by 1 base, 8 bases remained unmatched. Germline values: CDR1 SGHTA, CDR2 FQGNSA. CDR3 bases: TGTGCCAGCAGCCGTCGGGGGACAGGGGGAGGCACAGATACGCAGTATTTT. Its translation: CASSRRGTGGGTDTQYF.

The chain links TRBV7-9 to TRBJ1-5; TRBD1 matches at 7 bases. This CDR3 has 12 residues. Trimming at V came to 6 bases and at J to 7 bases, leaving 3 bases not matched to a gene. The V gene's germline CDR1 is SEHNR and CDR2 FQNEAQ (reference sequence). The CDR3 here is CASSQGQQPQHF. The CDR3, as DNA: TGTGCCAGCAGTCAGGGACAGCAGCCCCAGCATTTT.

The chain uses TRBV7-2 and TRBJ2-1; 8 bases map to TRBD2. V was clipped by 2 bases and J by 7 bases; unmatched bases: 7. There are 15 residues in the CDR3. The germline gives CDR1 SGHTA, CDR2 FQGNSA. CDR3 nucleotide sequence: TGTGCCAGCAGCTTACCGGGCGGGGGGCGGAATGAGCAGTTCTTC. It translates to CASSLPGGGRNEQFF.

V and J are TRBV7-9 and TRBJ2-7; 8 bases agree with TRBD2. The CDR3 covers 12 residues. Germline trimming cut 7 bases from V and 7 bases from J; bases unmatched to any gene: 6. Per germline, CDR1 SEHNR and CDR2 FQNEAQ (reference sequence). The CDR3: CASTPGGREQYF. CDR3 DNA: TGTGCCAGCACCCCGGGGGGGAGGGAGCAGTACTTC.

The V and J genes are TRBV6-5 and TRBJ2-7, with 11 bases matching TRBD2. This CDR3 spans 15 amino acids. Germline-derived CDR1 and CDR2 are MNHEY and SVGAGI. V was clipped by 5 bases and J by 5 bases; unmatched bases: 8. The CDR3: CASSNIAGGPHEQYF. In nucleotides, the CDR3 is TGTGCCAGCAGTAACATAGCGGGGGGGCCCCACGAGCAGTACTTC.

The chain uses TRBV28 and TRBJ1-2; a weak D match, TRBD1 (5 bases). The germline V gene encodes CDR1 MDHEN and CDR2 SYDVKM. The V end was cut by 2 bases, the J end by 7 bases, with 14 bases between. The CDR3 consists of 14 residues. DNA of the CDR3: TGTGCCAGCAGTTTAGCAGGGCTCGCCGGTGGCTACACCTTC. This translates into CASSLAGLAGGYTF.

This clone was found a few times. V and J are TRBV9 and TRBJ2-1; TRBD1 matches 9 bases. Germline V CDR1 and CDR2: SGDLS, YYNGEE. The CDR3 length is 15 residues. V gave up 4 bases and J gave up 5 bases; unmatched junction bases: 7. In DNA, the CDR3 is TGTGCCAGCAGCTCCCGGGACAGGGATCACAATGAGCAGTTCTTC. Translation gives CASSSRDRDHNEQFF.